Shown below are 23 T cell receptor beta chains from a single sample sequenced in a study of technical replicates of blood from a handful of donors. Some clones are missing from TCRdb's copy, which holds only in-frame ones; the method was immunoSEQ multiplex PCR. This sample carries about 72,000 clones, 92% of them seen once, and the ten largest clones take approximately 0.34%. Sequencing was performed on T cells isolated from PBMCs. The receptors originated from a human donor in good health.

The chain combines TRBV27 with TRBJ1-1; TRBD1 is a possible D gene (6 bases). V lost 7 bases, J lost 6 bases, and 18 bases lay in between. CDR1 is MNHEY, CDR2 SMNVEV, per germline (reference sequence). The CDR3 runs 14 residues. The CDR3 loop reads CASIGGRVGAEAFF. The CDR3 DNA reads TGTGCCAGCATCGGGGGGCGGGTCGGGGCTGAAGCTTTCTTT.

This clone has only one observation. The chain has TRBV28 and TRBJ2-4; D gene ambiguous. With 3 bases removed from V and 3 bases from J, the gap between germline ends came to 9 bases. CDR1 is MDHEN and CDR2 is SYDVKM in the germline V gene. This CDR3 region has 14 residues. The chain's CDR3 is CASSFQRDKNIQYF. CDR3 sequence (DNA): TGTGCCAGCAGTTTCCAGCGCGACAAAAACATTCAGTACTTC.

The J gene is TRBJ2-7, the V gene TRBV11-2; TRBD2 aligns across 9 bases. The CDR3 contains 15 residues. Germline V lookup: CDR1 SGHAT, CDR2 FQNNGV. V dropped 4 bases and J dropped 0; count of bases not matched to a gene: 4. CDR3 region: CASSYSSGDSYEQYF. Written as DNA, the CDR3 is TGTGCCAGCAGCTACTCTAGCGGGGACTCCTACGAGCAGTACTTC. Supplemented by reference TRBV11-2 and TRBJ2-7, the full variable domain reads EAGVAQSPRYKIIEKRQSVAFWCNPISGHATLYWYQQILGQGPKLLIQFQNNGVVDDSQLPKDRFSAERLKGVDSTLKIQPAKLEDSAVYLCASSYSSGDSYEQYFGPGTRLTVT.

This clone is a singleton in its sample. The V call is TRBV9, the J call TRBJ2-7; a weak D match, TRBD1 (6 bases). Germline-derived CDR1 and CDR2 are SGDLS and YYNGEE. The CDR3 spans 15 residues. Trimming stripped 0 bases from V and 3 bases from J, with 13 bases between. CDR3 region: CASSVEGQTIYEQYF. In DNA, the CDR3 is TGTGCCAGCAGCGTAGAAGGACAGACGATCTACGAGCAGTACTTC.

This rearrangement joins TRBV29-1 to TRBJ1-2; unclear D gene. Germline CDR1 and CDR2: SQVTM and ANQGSEA. Trimming removed 5 bases from V and 2 bases from J, with 9 bases in between. This CDR3 comprises 12 residues. This chain's CDR3 is CSVTQANYGYTF. The CDR3 region has the DNA TGCAGCGTTACCCAGGCCAACTATGGCTACACCTTC.

The chain carries TRBV11-2 and TRBJ1-1; D is possibly TRBD1 (6 bases). Germline V lookup: CDR1 SGHAT, CDR2 FQNNGV. The V and J ends lost 4 bases and 10 bases respectively, with 16 bases between them. The CDR3 consists of 13 residues. For the CDR3, the DNA is TGTGCCAGCAGCTCGAATACAGGGTTAGGAGCTTTCTTT. Amino acids: CASSSNTGLGAFF.

The V call is TRBV18, the J call TRBJ1-5; tentatively, D is TRBD1 (6 bases). Deletions cut 3 bases from V and 3 bases from J, with 18 bases between. Looked up from germline, CDR1 is KGHSH and CDR2 is LQKENI. CDR3 size: 17 residues. The CDR3 sequence: CASSPQDSSLDNQPQHF. For the CDR3, the DNA is TGTGCCAGCTCACCCCAGGACAGCAGCCTTGACAATCAGCCCCAGCATTTT.

This clone was counted a single time. The chain has TRBV5-1 and TRBJ2-1, with 8 nucleotides matching TRBD2. The V gene's germline CDR1 is SGHRS and CDR2 YFSETQ. J gave up 3 bases and V 7 bases, and 6 bases lay outside the gene matches. The CDR3 spans 14 residues. The chain's CDR3 is CASRGAGGYNEQFF. The DNA of the CDR3 is TGCGCCAGCCGGGGGGCGGGAGGCTACAATGAGCAGTTCTTC.

The V gene is TRBV9, the J gene TRBJ2-7, with 8 bases aligning to TRBD1. The V segment lost 3 bases and the J segment 0 bases; nucleotides outside the gene matches: 5. Germline CDR1 SGDLS, CDR2 YYNGEE. The CDR3 extends over 15 amino acids. CDR3 region: CASSGGQGSSYEQYF. CDR3 bases: TGTGCCAGCAGCGGTGGACAGGGTAGCTCCTACGAGCAGTACTTC.

This clone was detected a few times. The chain joins TRBV15 to TRBJ1-1; D uncertain. CDR1 is LNHNV, CDR2 YYDKDF, per germline (reference sequence). This CDR3 has 11 amino acids. V lost 8 bases and J lost 8, with 12 bases in between. CDR3 bases: TGTGCCACCCTTCGGGGTTTAGAAGCTTTCTTT. It translates to CATLRGLEAFF.

The chain combines TRBV30 with TRBJ2-3; 8 nucleotides align to TRBD2. Trimming took 5 bases from V and 5 from J; bases not matched to a gene: 12. The CDR3 is 15 residues long. Germline values: CDR1 GTSNPN, CDR2 SVGIG (reference sequence). The CDR3 region has the DNA TGTGCCTGGGGCTTGACGGGAGGGCATGTAGATACGCAGTATTTT. Its protein product is CAWGLTGGHVDTQYF.

The CDR3 here is CASSQDPPGSSGANVLTF. CDR3 DNA: TGTGCCAGCAGCCAAGATCCACCGGGAAGCTCTGGGGCCAACGTCCTGACTTTC. The chain recombines TRBV4-2 with TRBJ2-6, with D possibly matching TRBD2 (5 bases). The CDR3 covers 18 residues. CDR1 is LGHNA, CDR2 YNFKEQ, per germline. Trimming removed 0 bases from V and 0 bases from J, with 12 bases in between.

J is TRBJ1-4 and V is TRBV28; 8 positions agree with TRBD1. This CDR3 has 15 residues. V was clipped by 6 bases and J by 8 bases; unmatched bases: 11. Germline CDR1 and CDR2: MDHEN and SYDVKM. CDR3 loop: CASSIYQGAVEKLFF. As DNA, the CDR3 is TGTGCCAGCAGCATTTATCAGGGGGCGGTGGAAAAACTGTTTTTT.

This clone was recorded once. This chain links TRBV7-3 with TRBJ2-2; D gene uncertain. With 4 bases removed from V and 5 bases from J, the gap between germline ends came to 11 bases. Germline assignment: CDR1 SGHTA and CDR2 FQGTGA. The length of the CDR3 is 14 residues. The DNA of the CDR3 is TGTGCCAGCAGCTCCGCGTATTGGACCGGGGAGCTGTTTTTT. Protein sequence: CASSSAYWTGELFF.

This sequence joins TRBV27 and TRBJ1-1, with D uncertain. V shed 7 bases and J shed 0 bases, with 12 bases lying between them. This CDR3 is 14 amino acids long. Germline V gene sequence: CDR1 MNHEY, CDR2 SMNVEV (reference sequence). CDR3 sequence: CASKAREMNTEAFF. The CDR3 bases are TGTGCCAGCAAGGCACGGGAAATGAACACTGAAGCTTTCTTT.

The rearrangement links TRBV2 to TRBJ2-1, with 7 bases fitting TRBD2. The CDR3 totals 15 residues. Germline CDR1 and CDR2: SNHLY and FYNNEI. V dropped 7 bases and J dropped 11; count of bases not matched to a gene: 17. The CDR3 DNA reads TGTGCCAGCACCCCCCGGGGGGTCCCTGTCCCACAGCAGTTCTTC. It is translated as CASTPRGVPVPQQFF. The full variable domain, completed using reference TRBV2 and TRBJ2-1, is EPEVTQTPSHQVTQMGQEVILRCVPISNHLYFYWYRQILGQKVEFLVSFYNNEISEKSEIFDDQFSVERPDGSNFTLKIRSTKLEDSAMYFCASTPRGVPVPQQFFGPGTRLTVL.

This clone has just one count. J is TRBJ2-3 and V is TRBV4-1; the match to TRBD2 covers 7 bases. Per the germline V gene, CDR1 is MGHRA and CDR2 is YSYEKL. CDR3 length equals 16 residues. Trimming took 4 bases from V and 1 from J; bases not matched to a gene: 8. The CDR3 loop reads CASSPEAGVGTDTQYF. The CDR3 DNA follows: TGCGCCAGCAGCCCAGAGGCGGGAGTAGGCACAGATACGCAGTATTTT.

This CDR3 is CSVETGDQPQHF. As DNA, the CDR3 is TGCAGCGTTGAAACGGGGGATCAGCCCCAGCATTTT. V usage is TRBV29-1 and J usage is TRBJ1-5, with D tentatively TRBD1 (5 bases). Trimming took off 2 bases at V and 5 bases at J, with 7 bases between the two ends. CDR1 and CDR2 from the germline V gene are SQVTM and ANQGSEA. The CDR3 has 12 residues. The complete variable domain, with remaining parts taken from reference TRBV29-1 and TRBJ1-5, reads SAVISQKPSRDICQRGTSLTIQCQVDSQVTMMFWYRQQPGQSLTLIATANQGSEATYESGFVIDKFPISRPNLTFSTLTVSNMSPEDSSIYLCSVETGDQPQHFGDGTRLSIL.

The chain employs TRBV28 and TRBJ1-4, with 9 bases lining up with TRBD1. This CDR3 comprises 16 residues. The J segment lost 7 bases and the V segment lost 5 bases, leaving 11 bases of the junction unmatched. In germline, CDR1 is MDHEN, CDR2 SYDVKM. The CDR3 is CASSLPGQGLVEKLFF. CDR3 DNA: TGTGCCAGCAGTCTCCCGGGACAGGGACTCGTTGAAAAACTGTTTTTT.

This clone came up once. The V gene is TRBV7-2, the J gene TRBJ2-5, with 10 bases aligning to TRBD2. Germline lookup yields CDR1 SGHTA and CDR2 FQGNSA. The trim removed 3 bases at V and 3 bases at J, leaving 13 bases unmatched. CDR3 length: 18 amino acids. In DNA, the CDR3 is TGTGCCAGCAGCTTTCTAGCGGGAGAGGAGGGGAGGGAAGAGACCCAGTACTTC. Amino acid sequence: CASSFLAGEEGREETQYF.

The chain recombines TRBV7-3 with TRBJ2-3; 9 positions match TRBD2. Germline lookup yields CDR1 SGHTA and CDR2 FQGTGA. J gave up 5 bases and V 6 bases, and 9 bases lay outside the gene matches. CDR3 size: 15 residues. The CDR3 reads CASSTAGLAEDTQYF. The CDR3 nucleotides read TGTGCCAGCAGTACCGCGGGACTAGCTGAAGATACGCAGTATTTT. Full variable domain (rest looked up from reference TRBV7-3 and TRBJ2-3): GAGVSQTPSNKVTEKGKYVELRCDPISGHTALYWYRQSLGQGPEFLIYFQGTGAADDSGLPNDRFFAVRPEGSVSTLKIQRTERGDSAVYLCASSTAGLAEDTQYFGPGTRLTVL.

The rearrangement links TRBV18 to TRBJ2-5; 7 nucleotides line up with TRBD2. This CDR3 is built from 14 residues. Germline V lookup: CDR1 KGHSH, CDR2 LQKENI. V lost 0 bases and J lost 5; bases outside the gene matches: 3. The CDR3 loop reads CASSPPLGGETQYF. For the CDR3, the DNA is TGTGCCAGCTCACCACCGTTGGGGGGGGAGACCCAGTACTTC. The entire variable domain, with the rest obtained from reference TRBV18 and TRBJ2-5, is as follows: NAGVMQNPRHLVRRRGQEARLRCSPMKGHSHVYWYRQLPEEGLKFMVYLQKENIIDESGMPKERFSAEFPKEGPSILRIQQVVRGDSAAYFCASSPPLGGETQYFGPGTRLLVL.

The chain uses TRBV27 and TRBJ2-7, with D possibly matching TRBD1 (5 bases). CDR3 length equals 15 residues. The V and J ends lost 2 bases and 0 bases respectively, with 11 bases between them. Germline lookup yields CDR1 MNHEY and CDR2 SMNVEV (reference sequence). The CDR3 DNA reads as TGTGCCAGCAGTTTAGACAGTACCCTCTCCTACGAGCAGTACTTC. Protein: CASSLDSTLSYEQYF.